The present TCR beta chain was sequenced within a study of beta chain features in type 1 diabetes. Reverse transcription of all isolated RNA meant that expressed TCRB transcripts were sequenced. The protocol was immunoSEQ multiplex PCR, while the TCRdb copy is restricted to in-frame clones and leaves out a portion. Here the sample spans more than 150,000 clones, approximately 9.1% being singletons. Germline loops: CDR1 SGDLS, CDR2 YYNGEE. Trimming removed 1 base at V and 7 bases at J, with 9 bases between. The CDR3 is made up of 14 amino acids. General study results and limits: Junctions at VDJ sites from type 1 diabetes patients had fewer insertions and more deletions. Short templates might get an advantage during PCR, and this would be equal in patients and controls.

It was one heparinised blood draw, averaging about 116 mL, that each donor gave. Staining for CD45RO/CCR7/CD25/CD127/CD95/CD27 allowed sorting of CD4+ naive, central memory, regulatory and stem cell-like memory cells. To note about this clone: The antigen is unknown.

The chain recombines TRBV9 with TRBJ1-6, with D tentatively TRBD1 (6 bases). This TCR was recovered from a woman younger than 30 in good health. Specimen: central memory CD4+ T cells from blood. The CDR3 DNA is TGTGCCAGCAGCGTAACACAGGGAAATTCACCCCTCCACTTT. This sequence encodes CASSVTQGNSPLHF.